Sequencing of this T cell receptor beta chain was carried out in a study of T cells in Graves' hyperthyroidism and ophthalmopathy. Study-level information: The blood sample was taken at first diagnosis, before treatment began. General study results and limits: Also found in blood were most expanded thyroid clonotypes above 0.001.

Trimming at V came to 4 bases and at J to 0 bases, leaving 3 bases not matched to a gene. Germline V CDR1 and CDR2: LGHDT, YNNKEL (reference sequence). The CDR3 consists of 15 residues. RNA transcripts gave rise to amplified TCR beta CDR3 regions. TCR CDR3 regions were first amplified by RT-PCR with HTBI primers. One entry per CDR3 protein, called by TCRdb with MiXCR from the multiplex PCR reads. The table records under 600,000 distinct CDR3 sequences, more than 15% of them present only once. Inclusion characteristics of ophthalmopathy patients comprised a Clinical Activity Score of at least 3, a NOSPECS grade of at least 4, and duration under 3 months. Uncontrolled infection, other autoimmune disease, pregnancy or lactation disqualified patients from enrolment. This clonotype has ten or more counts. What it binds is unknown.

The chain carries TRBV3-1 and TRBJ2-1; 7 bases are shared with TRBD1. Sequenced input: blood. The receptor's source is a woman aged 40 to 49 with Graves' ophthalmopathy. CDR3 DNA sequence: TGTGCCAGCAGCCTCCGGGACAGCTCCTACAATGAGCAGTTCTTC. The encoded protein is CASSLRDSSYNEQFF.